Listed below are T cell receptor beta chains from one sample, sequenced in a study of beta chain features in type 1 diabetes. Sequencing was performed with immunoSEQ multiplex PCR; in TCRdb, only in-frame clones are kept and a portion is missing. The table records about 150,000 clones, about 8.1% of them present only once. Sequenced sample: central memory CD4+ T cells from blood. The receptor source for this set is a man between 18 and 29 years old in good health. Both conserved end residues are part of each CDR3. A D gene is named only where the DNA matches it firmly. Only part of the rows carry a size: once, few, many, or a class if the clone is expanded.

V gene: TRBV25-1; J gene: TRBJ2-3; D gene: TRBD2; clone size: NA; CDR3 protein: CASSEETGTSLSTDTQYF; CDR3 DNA: TGTGCCAGCAGTGAAGAGACCGGGACTAGCCTCAGCACAGATACGCAGTATTTT
V gene: TRBV7-2; J gene: TRBJ2-1; D gene: NA; clone size: NA; CDR3 protein: CASSLGDGAYNEQFF; CDR3 DNA: TGTGCCAGCAGCTTAGGGGATGGGGCGTACAATGAGCAGTTCTTC
V gene: TRBV7-9; J gene: TRBJ1-5; D gene: NA; clone size: NA; CDR3 protein: CASSPGEARSNQPQHF; CDR3 DNA: TGTGCCAGCAGCCCTGGGGAGGCTAGGAGCAATCAGCCCCAGCATTTT
V gene: TRBV6-1; J gene: TRBJ1-1; D gene: NA; clone size: few; CDR3 protein: CASSEATRGFTEAFF; CDR3 DNA: TGTGCCAGCAGTGAGGCTACCAGGGGTTTCACTGAAGCTTTCTTT
V gene: TRBV18; J gene: TRBJ2-1; D gene: TRBD1; clone size: many; CDR3 protein: CASSPPARGSNNEQFF; CDR3 DNA: TGTGCCAGCTCACCACCGGCCAGGGGGAGTAACAATGAGCAGTTCTTC
V gene: TRBV7-9; J gene: TRBJ1-2; D gene: NA; clone size: few; CDR3 protein: CASSSSGGMAGYTF; CDR3 DNA: TGTGCCAGCAGCTCCAGCGGAGGGATGGCTGGCTACACCTTC
V gene: TRBV5-6; J gene: TRBJ2-1; D gene: TRBD2; clone size: NA; CDR3 protein: CASSPLAGGRGEQFF; CDR3 DNA: TGTGCCAGCAGCCCACTAGCGGGAGGGCGGGGTGAGCAGTTCTTC
V gene: TRBV5-6; J gene: TRBJ1-1; D gene: NA; clone size: few; CDR3 protein: CASSLGAGLNTEAFF; CDR3 DNA: TGTGCCAGCAGCTTGGGCGCAGGTCTGAACACTGAAGCTTTCTTT
V gene: TRBV5-6; J gene: TRBJ2-2; D gene: NA; clone size: few; CDR3 protein: CASSFRGGELFF; CDR3 DNA: TGTGCCAGCAGCTTTAGAGGTGGGGAGCTGTTTTTT
V gene: TRBV4-3; J gene: TRBJ1-2; D gene: NA; clone size: NA; CDR3 protein: CASSQYEGNYGYTF; CDR3 DNA: TGCGCCAGCAGCCAATATGAGGGTAACTATGGCTACACCTTC
V gene: TRBV2; J gene: TRBJ2-6; D gene: NA; clone size: many; CDR3 protein: CASSVGGANVLTF; CDR3 DNA: TGTGCCAGCAGTGTTGGCGGGGCCAACGTCCTGACTTTC
V gene: TRBV7-3; J gene: TRBJ2-7; D gene: TRBD1; clone size: NA; CDR3 protein: CASSLTGTGYEQYF; CDR3 DNA: TGTGCCAGCAGCTTAACCGGGACAGGCTACGAGCAGTACTTC
V gene: TRBV7-7; J gene: TRBJ2-2; D gene: TRBD1; clone size: few; CDR3 protein: CASSLSGGDGELFF; CDR3 DNA: TGTGCCAGCAGCTTATCAGGGGGAGACGGGGAGCTGTTTTTT
V gene: TRBV7-3; J gene: TRBJ1-1; D gene: NA; clone size: few; CDR3 protein: CASSLSGANTEAFF; CDR3 DNA: TGTGCCAGCAGCTTAAGTGGGGCGAACACTGAAGCTTTCTTT
V gene: TRBV11-2; J gene: TRBJ2-3; D gene: NA; clone size: few; CDR3 protein: CASSSPLGGTDTQYF; CDR3 DNA: TGTGCCAGCAGCTCTCCCCTAGGTGGCACAGATACGCAGTATTTT
V gene: TRBV6-5; J gene: TRBJ1-2; D gene: NA; clone size: few; CDR3 protein: CASRRHGLYGYTF; CDR3 DNA: TGTGCCAGCAGGCGACATGGGCTTTATGGCTACACCTTC
V gene: TRBV28; J gene: TRBJ1-2; D gene: TRBD1; clone size: NA; CDR3 protein: CASLDRADYGYTF; CDR3 DNA: TGTGCCAGCCTGGACAGGGCGGACTATGGCTACACCTTC
V gene: TRBV5-1; J gene: TRBJ2-5; D gene: NA; clone size: few; CDR3 protein: CASSAYQETQYF; CDR3 DNA: TGCGCCAGCAGCGCGTACCAAGAGACCCAGTACTTC
V gene: TRBV7-2; J gene: TRBJ2-3; D gene: NA; clone size: few; CDR3 protein: CASSRPGGAPDTQYF; CDR3 DNA: TGTGCCAGCAGCCGCCCAGGCGGGGCCCCAGATACGCAGTATTTT
V gene: TRBV4-1; J gene: TRBJ1-6; D gene: NA; clone size: NA; CDR3 protein: CASSQVAPPLWRAPLHF; CDR3 DNA: TGCGCCAGCAGCCAAGTAGCTCCCCCTCTCTGGAGGGCACCCCTCCACTTT
V gene: TRBV4-2; J gene: TRBJ1-2; D gene: NA; clone size: many; CDR3 protein: CASSQDLLAAGGYTF; CDR3 DNA: TGTGCCAGCAGCCAAGATCTTTTAGCAGCGGGAGGCTACACCTTC
V gene: TRBV6-5; J gene: TRBJ2-7; D gene: TRBD1; clone size: many; CDR3 protein: CASMEQGAYEQYF; CDR3 DNA: TGTGCCAGCATGGAACAGGGGGCCTACGAGCAGTACTTC
V gene: TRBV11-3; J gene: TRBJ2-3; D gene: TRBD1; clone size: NA; CDR3 protein: CASRQGTDTQYF; CDR3 DNA: TGTGCCAGCCGACAGGGAACAGATACGCAGTATTTT
V gene: TRBV5-1; J gene: TRBJ2-5; D gene: TRBD2; clone size: NA; CDR3 protein: CASSLGPAGGPETQYF; CDR3 DNA: TGCGCCAGCAGCTTGGGGCCAGCGGGGGGGCCGGAGACCCAGTACTTC
V gene: TRBV20-1; J gene: TRBJ1-1; D gene: NA; clone size: few; CDR3 protein: CSASRREAFF; CDR3 DNA: TGCAGTGCTAGTCGTAGAGAAGCTTTCTTT
V gene: TRBV7-2; J gene: TRBJ1-1; D gene: NA; clone size: NA; CDR3 protein: CASSSAPQGSTEAFF; CDR3 DNA: TGTGCCAGCAGCTCTGCCCCGCAGGGGTCGACTGAAGCTTTCTTT
V gene: TRBV6-6; J gene: TRBJ1-5; D gene: NA; clone size: many; CDR3 protein: CASSYQGSKQPQHF; CDR3 DNA: TGTGCCAGCAGTTATCAGGGTAGTAAGCAGCCCCAGCATTTT
V gene: TRBV27; J gene: TRBJ1-2; D gene: NA; clone size: NA; CDR3 protein: CASFTGEYGYTF; CDR3 DNA: TGTGCCAGTTTCACGGGGGAATATGGCTACACCTTC
V gene: TRBV4-3; J gene: TRBJ2-7; D gene: TRBD1; clone size: few; CDR3 protein: CASSQGQGQELYEQYF; CDR3 DNA: TGCGCCAGCAGCCAAGGACAGGGACAGGAATTATACGAGCAGTACTTC
V gene: TRBV6-1; J gene: TRBJ2-7; D gene: NA; clone size: NA; CDR3 protein: CASSEGGSSYEQYF; CDR3 DNA: TGTGCCAGCAGTGAAGGGGGCAGCTCCTACGAGCAGTACTTC
V gene: TRBV7-2; J gene: TRBJ1-5; D gene: TRBD1; clone size: NA; CDR3 protein: CASSLLLQGVMHF; CDR3 DNA: TGTGCCAGCAGCTTACTCCTTCAGGGGGTTATGCATTTT
V gene: TRBV9; J gene: TRBJ1-2; D gene: TRBD1; clone size: NA; CDR3 protein: CASSVTPGTGEGYTF; CDR3 DNA: TGTGCCAGCAGCGTCACTCCCGGGACAGGGGAAGGCTACACCTTC
V gene: TRBV9; J gene: TRBJ1-1; D gene: NA; clone size: NA; CDR3 protein: CASSATGKPNTEAFF; CDR3 DNA: TGTGCCAGCAGCGCCACAGGGAAACCGAACACTGAAGCTTTCTTT
V gene: TRBV7-9; J gene: TRBJ1-4; D gene: NA; clone size: NA; CDR3 protein: CASRAGEYEKLFF; CDR3 DNA: TGTGCCAGCAGGGCGGGGGAGTATGAAAAACTGTTTTTT
V gene: TRBV30; J gene: TRBJ1-2; D gene: TRBD1; clone size: NA; CDR3 protein: CAWSRRDRNYGYTF; CDR3 DNA: TGTGCCTGGAGTCGAAGGGACAGGAACTATGGCTACACCTTC
V gene: TRBV10-3; J gene: TRBJ1-2; D gene: NA; clone size: few; CDR3 protein: CAISGGHRRVYGYTF; CDR3 DNA: TGTGCCATCAGTGGGGGACACAGGAGAGTCTATGGCTACACCTTC
V gene: TRBV6-5; J gene: TRBJ2-3; D gene: TRBD2; clone size: NA; CDR3 protein: CASSEGLAADTQYF; CDR3 DNA: TGTGCCAGCAGTGAGGGACTAGCGGCAGATACGCAGTATTTT
V gene: TRBV7-2; J gene: TRBJ2-6; D gene: TRBD1; clone size: NA; CDR3 protein: CASSSRGTGGTSGANVLTF; CDR3 DNA: TGTGCCAGCAGCTCTAGAGGGACAGGGGGCACCTCTGGGGCCAACGTCCTGACTTTC
V gene: TRBV6-5; J gene: TRBJ1-1; D gene: TRBD1; clone size: many; CDR3 protein: CASTRSGTANTEAFF; CDR3 DNA: TGTGCCAGCACCCGCAGTGGGACAGCGAACACTGAAGCTTTCTTT
V gene: TRBV19; J gene: TRBJ1-1; D gene: NA; clone size: NA; CDR3 protein: CASSDRALNTEAFF; CDR3 DNA: TGTGCCAGTAGTGATCGCGCCCTGAACACTGAAGCTTTCTTT
V gene: TRBV7-2; J gene: TRBJ2-7; D gene: NA; clone size: few; CDR3 protein: CASSYRGSSYEQYF; CDR3 DNA: TGTGCCAGCAGCTACCGGGGGAGCTCCTACGAGCAGTACTTC
V gene: TRBV6-6; J gene: TRBJ1-2; D gene: TRBD1; clone size: NA; CDR3 protein: CASRGQWPNYGYTF; CDR3 DNA: TGTGCCAGCAGGGGACAGTGGCCAAACTATGGCTACACCTTC
V gene: TRBV5-6; J gene: TRBJ2-2; D gene: NA; clone size: few; CDR3 protein: CASSPIGTGELFF; CDR3 DNA: TGTGCCAGCAGCCCCATCGGTACCGGGGAGCTGTTTTTT
V gene: TRBV7-9; J gene: TRBJ1-5; D gene: TRBD1; clone size: many; CDR3 protein: CASSGGQGSQPQHF; CDR3 DNA: TGTGCCAGCAGCGGGGGACAGGGAAGTCAGCCCCAGCATTTT
V gene: TRBV5-6; J gene: TRBJ2-1; D gene: NA; clone size: NA; CDR3 protein: CASSLAGVSYNEQFF; CDR3 DNA: TGTGCCAGCAGCTTGGCGGGTGTCTCCTACAATGAGCAGTTCTTC
V gene: TRBV27; J gene: TRBJ1-5; D gene: NA; clone size: few; CDR3 protein: CASSYSGLNQPQHF; CDR3 DNA: TGTGCCAGCAGTTACAGTGGTCTGAATCAGCCCCAGCATTTT
V gene: TRBV7-2; J gene: TRBJ2-2; D gene: TRBD2; clone size: NA; CDR3 protein: CATTTSGRVTGELFF; CDR3 DNA: TGTGCCACTACGACTAGCGGGAGGGTCACCGGGGAGCTGTTTTTT
V gene: TRBV4-3; J gene: TRBJ1-1; D gene: TRBD1; clone size: NA; CDR3 protein: CASMTTGRNTEAFF; CDR3 DNA: TGCGCCAGCATGACGACAGGGAGGAACACTGAAGCTTTCTTT
V gene: TRBV11-1; J gene: TRBJ1-1; D gene: NA; clone size: NA; CDR3 protein: CASSAEVGGTEAFF; CDR3 DNA: TGTGCCAGCAGCGCAGAAGTCGGGGGCACTGAAGCTTTCTTT
V gene: TRBV20-1; J gene: TRBJ2-7; D gene: NA; clone size: NA; CDR3 protein: CSARPQYEQYF; CDR3 DNA: TGCAGTGCTAGACCCCAATACGAGCAGTACTTC
V gene: TRBV6-6; J gene: TRBJ1-2; D gene: NA; clone size: NA; CDR3 protein: CASSSTVGGSDYGYTF; CDR3 DNA: TGTGCCAGCAGCTCGACCGTCGGGGGGTCGGACTATGGCTACACCTTC
V gene: TRBV10-3; J gene: TRBJ1-6; D gene: NA; clone size: few; CDR3 protein: CAISEGGANSPLHF; CDR3 DNA: TGTGCCATCAGTGAGGGGGGGGCCAATTCACCCCTCCACTTT
V gene: TRBV7-2; J gene: TRBJ2-7; D gene: NA; clone size: few; CDR3 protein: CASKPPAAYEQYF; CDR3 DNA: TGTGCCAGCAAACCTCCCGCCGCCTACGAGCAGTACTTC